These T cell receptor beta chains were read from a single sample in a study of OX40 agonist ivuxolimab in advanced cancers. Sequencing used immunoSEQ multiplex PCR; TCRdb keeps in-frame clones, though not all of them. This sample has roughly 60,000 clones, with about 88% found just once. The specimen comprised CD4+ or CD8+ T cells sorted from blood, sampled in a trial of the OX40 agonist ivuxolimab. Receptors originate from an adult with an advanced solid tumor such as melanoma, head and neck, liver or kidney cancer. CDR3s include the opening cysteine and the closing phenylalanine or tryptophan. D genes are given only for firm matches. Clone size, where shown, is once, few, many, or a class for clones that have expanded.

TRBD1	TRBJ1-3	TRBV27	-	TGTGCCAGCAGCCTCCAGGGGGCGCTCGGAAACACCATATATTTT	CASSLQGALGNTIYF
TRBD1	TRBJ1-6	TRBV5-1	-	TGCGCCAGCAGCCGATCGGGACAGGATAATTCACCCCTCCACTTT	CASSRSGQDNSPLHF
-	TRBJ1-1	TRBV6-1	-	TGTGCCAGCAGTGAAATCGGACCGGGGTCTGAAGCTTTCTTT	CASSEIGPGSEAFF
TRBD2	TRBJ2-3	TRBV6-4	-	TGTGCCAGCAGTCCAGTAGCGGGGGGGGATACGCAGTATTTT	CASSPVAGGDTQYF
-	TRBJ1-3	TRBV19	once	TGTGCCAGTAGTATTCGGACGTTCTCTGGAAACACCATATATTTT	CASSIRTFSGNTIYF
-	TRBJ2-1	TRBV2	-	TGTGCCAGCAGAGGACAGTACAATGAGCAGTTCTTC	CASRGQYNEQFF
-	TRBJ2-3	TRBV6-5	-	TGTGCCAGCAGAGGGGCCTCGAGCACAGATACGCAGTATTTT	CASRGASSTDTQYF
TRBD1	TRBJ2-7	TRBV7-8	once	TGTGCCAGCAGCTTCAGGGGGACCCACTACGAGCAGTACTTC	CASSFRGTHYEQYF
-	TRBJ1-2	TRBV6-1	once	TGTGCCAGCAGGGGATCGATGGGCGGCTACACCTTC	CASRGSMGGYTF
-	TRBJ2-3	TRBV5-1	-	TGCGCCAGCACCCAGACGGGCAGGGGCGGTGGAGATACGCAGTATTTT	CASTQTGRGGGDTQYF
TRBD1	TRBJ1-2	TRBV19	-	TGTGCCAGTAGTATCCCACCCCAGGGGGAATACTATGGCTACACCTTC	CASSIPPQGEYYGYTF
TRBD2	TRBJ2-7	TRBV28	-	TGTGCCAGTGGACTAGCCTTTTCCTACGAGCAGTACTTC	CASGLAFSYEQYF
TRBD1	TRBJ1-1	TRBV7-3	-	TGTGCCAGCAGCTCCCGACAGGGCAAATCTGAAGCTTTCTTT	CASSSRQGKSEAFF
TRBD1	TRBJ2-3	TRBV12-5	-	TGTGCTAGTGCCGTCGGGACAGGGAAAGATACGCAGTATTTT	CASAVGTGKDTQYF
-	TRBJ2-1	TRBV6-5	-	TGTGCCAGCACCCCACAGGTCCGACAGTTCTTC	CASTPQVRQFF
-	TRBJ1-6	TRBV27	few	TGTGCCAGCAGACTATCGACAGGATATAATTCACCCCTCCACTTT	CASRLSTGYNSPLHF
-	TRBJ1-2	TRBV10-2	-	TGCGCCAGCAGTGAGGGGTCCCCCTCGCCTGGCTACACCTTC	CASSEGSPSPGYTF
TRBD1	TRBJ2-7	TRBV18	-	TGTGCCAGCTCACCACCGCAGGGGGCGTCAAACGAGCAGTACTTC	CASSPPQGASNEQYF
-	TRBJ2-5	TRBV11-2	-	TGTGCCAGCAGCCGATACCGGGAGACCCAGTACTTC	CASSRYRETQYF
-	TRBJ2-4	TRBV5-4	-	TGTGCCAGCAGCTTGGGTGACAGTACATATCGAAACATTCAGTACTTC	CASSLGDSTYRNIQYF
-	TRBJ1-2	TRBV28	-	TGTGCCAGCAGTTGGCCCCAGTTCCCGTATGGCTACACCTTC	CASSWPQFPYGYTF
-	TRBJ2-7	TRBV6-1	-	TGTGCCAGCAGCCGTAGTCCGCACGAGCAGTACTTC	CASSRSPHEQYF
-	TRBJ1-2	TRBV5-8	-	TGTGCCAGCAGCTTGGACAGCCAGGGACGTGGCTACACCTTC	CASSLDSQGRGYTF
-	TRBJ2-6	TRBV5-1	-	TGCGCCAGCAGCTACGGGACTGCGAGCTCTGGGGCCAACGTCCTGACTTTC	CASSYGTASSGANVLTF
-	TRBJ1-4	TRBV5-6	-	TGTGCCAGCAGCTTGGTTGGGGTAAATGAAAAACTGTTTTTT	CASSLVGVNEKLFF
TRBD1	TRBJ1-3	TRBV6-5	-	TGTGCCAGCAAACCGACAGGGTTAGGAAACACCATATATTTT	CASKPTGLGNTIYF
-	TRBJ2-7	TRBV6-5	-	TGTGCCAGCAGTTACTCTGGGACTTCTACCTACGAGCAGTACTTC	CASSYSGTSTYEQYF
TRBD1	TRBJ2-7	TRBV6-5	medium-sized	TGTGCCAGCAGCTTCGGACAGGGTTTACACGAGCAGTACTTC	CASSFGQGLHEQYF
TRBD2	TRBJ2-5	TRBV7-6	-	TGTGCCAGCAGCTCAAACGCGGGGGGAGGAGAGGAGACCCAGTACTTC	CASSSNAGGGEETQYF
-	TRBJ2-6	TRBV6-5	-	TGTGCCAGCAGTAGCGTTATCTCTGGGGCCAACGTCCTGACTTTC	CASSSVISGANVLTF
-	TRBJ1-2	TRBV29-1	-	TGCAGCGTTGGTTATAGGTTGTCCGCCTTACTCTATGGCTACACCTTC	CSVGYRLSALLYGYTF
-	TRBJ1-1	TRBV18	once	TGTGCCAGCTCGGGCAGGGGACTTGACACTGAAGCTTTCTTT	CASSGRGLDTEAFF
-	TRBJ1-1	TRBV18	-	TGTGCCAGCTCACCATGGGCAGACCGAATGAACACTGAAGCTTTCTTT	CASSPWADRMNTEAFF
-	TRBJ1-2	TRBV6-5	-	TGTGCCAGCACCCCCAGGCCGGGAGCTAACTATGGCTACACCTTC	CASTPRPGANYGYTF
TRBD1	TRBJ1-2	TRBV29-1	-	TGCAGCGTTGAAGATAGGGGGGGAGGACAGGGAGGTGGCTACACCTTC	CSVEDRGGGQGGGYTF
-	TRBJ1-2	TRBV7-9	-	TGTGCCAGCAGCTTCACAGGAGATGGCTACACCTTC	CASSFTGDGYTF
TRBD1	TRBJ1-2	TRBV5-6	-	TGTGCCAGCAGCTTGAGGCCGGACGTAATAGGGGGCGCGCATGGCTACACCTTC	CASSLRPDVIGGAHGYTF
-	TRBJ1-2	TRBV12-2	-	TGTGCAAGTCGCTTAGGGGGATTTCCCACCGGGTACCCTAGAGGTGGCTACACCTTC	CASRLGGFPTGYPRGGYTF
-	TRBJ2-1	TRBV5-4	-	TGTGCCAGCAGCTTGGGGCAGGACAATGAGCAGTTCTTC	CASSLGQDNEQFF
-	TRBJ2-2	TRBV7-3	-	TGTGCCAGCAGCATCCTCGGGGGGAACACCGGGGAGCTGTTTTTT	CASSILGGNTGELFF
-	TRBJ2-1	TRBV7-3	-	TGTGCCAGCAGCCAAAACGGACCCTCCTACAATGAGCAGTTCTTC	CASSQNGPSYNEQFF
-	TRBJ2-1	TRBV6-1	-	TGTGCCAGTCACAGGAGGACCAGTGAGCAGTTCTTC	CASHRRTSEQFF
TRBD1	TRBJ2-2	TRBV5-1	-	TGCGCCAGCAGCTTGTCGACAGGGTCGAACACCGGGGAGCTGTTTTTT	CASSLSTGSNTGELFF
-	TRBJ1-2	TRBV9	-	TGTGCCAGCAATCCCGGTTTGCGGAACTATGGCTACACCTTC	CASNPGLRNYGYTF
-	TRBJ1-5	TRBV5-1	-	TGCGCCAGCAGCTTGACAGGCCACAATCAGCCCCAGCATTTT	CASSLTGHNQPQHF
TRBD2	TRBJ2-3	TRBV7-9	-	TGTGCCAGCAGCTCCCGACAAGCGGGGGGCACAGATACGCAGTATTTT	CASSSRQAGGTDTQYF
-	TRBJ2-3	TRBV7-2	-	TGTGCCAGCAGCTTCCGCACAGATACGCAGTATTTT	CASSFRTDTQYF
-	TRBJ1-5	TRBV20-1	-	TGCAGTGCTGGGGGTGGTACGCCCCAGCATTTT	CSAGGGTPQHF
-	TRBJ2-1	TRBV7-3	-	TGTGCCAGCAGCCGTTTTGCCCAGGACAATGAGCAGTTCTTC	CASSRFAQDNEQFF
-	TRBJ1-6	TRBV2	many	TGTGCCAGCAGTGTGAGGGAGGATGATTCACCCCTCCACTTT	CASSVREDDSPLHF
TRBD2	TRBJ2-3	TRBV19	-	TGTGCCAGTAGTATTTCCCTCACTAGCGGGGGCCCCTTGGCGCAGTATTTT	CASSISLTSGGPLAQYF